The 31 T cell receptor beta chains in this list originate from one sample, sequenced in a study of T cells in localized non-small cell lung cancer. Only in-frame clones appear in the TCRdb table, and some are missing; sequencing was by immunoSEQ multiplex PCR. The table records 39,000 or so clones, roughly four fifths of them present only once. The sample here was PBMCs, taken before any cancer treatment. These receptors originate from a man aged 35 to 69 with stage II lung adenocarcinoma.

This clone was detected once. The chain couples TRBV27 to TRBJ1-2, with 7 bases aligning to TRBD1. The CDR3 is 15 residues long. Germline assignment: CDR1 MNHEY and CDR2 SMNVEV (reference sequence). V dropped 2 bases and J dropped 1; count of bases not matched to a gene: 4. The CDR3 spells CASSLLGGGNYGYTF. DNA for the CDR3: TGTGCCAGCAGTTTACTAGGGGGCGGTAACTATGGCTACACCTTC.

The chain combines TRBV28 with TRBJ2-3; 8 positions match TRBD2. The V and J ends lost 7 bases and 1 base, in that order; junction bases with no gene match: 7. CDR3 length equals 15 residues. CDR1 and CDR2 (germline): MDHEN, SYDVKM. CDR3 loop: CASNKSGSRTDTQYF. The CDR3 DNA reads as TGTGCCAGCAACAAAAGCGGGAGCCGCACAGATACGCAGTATTTT.

The table lists this clone with a few counts. The chain recombines TRBV29-1 with TRBJ2-5, with 7 bases matching TRBD1. After removal of 5 bases from V and 2 bases from J, the junction contained 8 bases not matched to a gene. The CDR3 runs 14 residues. CDR1 and CDR2 from the germline V gene are SQVTM and ANQGSEA. CDR3 residues: CSVPGQFKQETQYF. CDR3 sequence (DNA): TGCAGCGTTCCGGGACAGTTTAAACAAGAGACCCAGTACTTC.

The gene calls are TRBV7-2 and TRBJ2-5; the D gene is possibly TRBD2 (5 bases). The CDR3 contains 14 residues. V lost 2 bases, J lost 4 bases, and 11 bases lay in between. Germline loops: CDR1 SGHTA, CDR2 FQGNSA. As DNA, the CDR3 is TGTGCCAGCAGCTTAAAGGGAGCGTTAGAGACCCAGTACTTC. Translating gives CASSLKGALETQYF.

The chain employs TRBV15 and TRBJ1-2; 10 bases line up with TRBD1. CDR1 is LNHNV and CDR2 is YYDKDF in the germline V gene (reference sequence). The junction had 8 bases not matched to a gene; V was cut back by 4 bases and J by 6 bases. This CDR3 has 15 residues. This CDR3 is CATSKAGTGVNGYTF. Here the CDR3 DNA reads TGTGCCACCAGCAAGGCTGGGACAGGGGTCAATGGCTACACCTTC.

The V gene is TRBV6-5, the J gene TRBJ2-7, with 10 bases aligning to TRBD2. CDR3 length: 15 amino acids. J lost 1 base, V lost 2 bases, and 2 bases had no gene match. Germline V gene sequence: CDR1 MNHEY, CDR2 SVGAGI. CDR3 sequence: CASSYRAGGSYEQYF. CDR3 DNA sequence: TGTGCCAGCAGTTACCGAGCGGGAGGGTCCTACGAGCAGTACTTC.

V gene TRBV5-6 combines with J gene TRBJ1-6, with D hard to call. Between the trimmed V and J ends, which lost 0 bases and 1 base, there was a span of 2 bases. The CDR3 totals 14 residues. Per germline, CDR1 SGHDT and CDR2 YYEEEE. The CDR3 DNA reads TGTGCCAGCAGCTTGGATTCCTATAATTCACCCCTCCACTTT. This translates into CASSLDSYNSPLHF. The full variable domain, completed using reference TRBV5-6 and TRBJ1-6, is DAGVTQSPTHLIKTRGQQVTLRCSPKSGHDTVSWYQQALGQGPQFIFQYYEEEERQRGNFPDRFSGHQFPNYSSELNVNALLLGDSALYLCASSLDSYNSPLHFGNGTRLTVT.

The J gene is TRBJ2-2, the V gene TRBV4-1; 11 bases match TRBD2. The length of the CDR3 is 16 residues. Losses at the gene ends were 5 bases for V and 0 bases for J; bases not matched to a gene: 2. Germline values: CDR1 MGHRA, CDR2 YSYEKL. The CDR3 sequence is CASSSSGGTNTGELFF. DNA of the CDR3: TGCGCCAGCAGCTCTAGCGGGGGGACGAACACCGGGGAGCTGTTTTTT.

In DNA form, the CDR3 reads TGTGCCACCTCCGGGGGGAACACTGAAGCTTTCTTT. It is translated as CATSGGNTEAFF. The chain combines TRBV10-3 with TRBJ1-1; a weak D match, TRBD1 (5 bases). Trimming pared 10 bases from V and 1 base from J, leaving 10 bases between. The CDR3 sequence is 12 residues long. The V gene's germline CDR1 is ENHRY and CDR2 SYGVKD.

The chain joins TRBV7-6 to TRBJ2-5; TRBD2 matches at 10 bases. V gave up 6 bases and J gave up 2 bases; unmatched junction bases: 6. This CDR3 is 15 amino acids long. CDR1 is SGHVS, CDR2 FNYEAQ, per germline. As DNA, the CDR3 is TGTGCCAGCAGAAGCGGGACTAGCGTACAAGAGACCCAGTACTTC. Translated, it gives CASRSGTSVQETQYF.

The rearrangement links TRBV6-1 to TRBJ2-1; 15 bases map to TRBD2. The CDR3 runs to 16 residues. Trimming removed 2 bases from V and 10 bases from J; junction bases left unmatched: 6. Per germline, CDR1 MNHNS and CDR2 SASEGT. CDR3 protein: CASSESRTSGRVEQFF. CDR3 nucleotide sequence: TGTGCCAGCAGTGAATCAAGGACTAGCGGGAGGGTGGAGCAGTTCTTC.

The chain has TRBV18 and TRBJ1-2; no clear D. V lost 1 base to trimming and J lost 8 bases, with 11 bases between them. The CDR3 runs 13 residues. The germline gives CDR1 KGHSH, CDR2 LQKENI. The CDR3, as DNA: TGTGCCAGCTCACCACTTCCAGGAGACGGCTACACCTTC. Encoded protein: CASSPLPGDGYTF.

A single count supports this clone. V gene TRBV10-3 combines with J gene TRBJ2-2; a weak D match, TRBD2 (5 bases). The germline gives CDR1 ENHRY, CDR2 SYGVKD. Trimming shortened V by 9 bases and J by 4 bases, and 21 bases separated the two germline ends. CDR3 length: 16 residues. The chain's CDR3 is CAIPVSFAGPTGELFF. As DNA, the CDR3 is TGTGCCATTCCAGTTTCCTTCGCGGGTCCCACCGGGGAGCTGTTTTTT.

This clone was seen once. This sequence joins TRBV9 and TRBJ2-7, with D maybe TRBD1 (5 bases). From germline, CDR1 is SGDLS and CDR2 YYNGEE. This CDR3 contains 14 residues. Trimming removed 1 base at V and 3 bases at J, with 11 bases between. CDR3 DNA sequence: TGTGCCAGCAGCGTATCTGCGCAGGGCTACGAGCAGTACTTC. Encoded protein: CASSVSAQGYEQYF. The complete variable domain, with remaining parts taken from reference TRBV9 and TRBJ2-7, reads DSGVTQTPKHLITATGQRVTLRCSPRSGDLSVYWYQQSLDQGLQFLIQYYNGEERAKGNILERFSAQQFPDLHSELNLSSLELGDSALYFCASSVSAQGYEQYFGPGTRLTVT.

The chain couples TRBV9 to TRBJ1-2; TRBD1 matches 7 bases. The germline CDR1 and CDR2 sequences are SGDLS and YYNGEE. The CDR3 covers 15 residues. V trimming: 4 bases; J trimming: 5 bases; junction bases outside the gene matches: 11. CDR3 sequence (DNA): TGTGCCAGCAGCACTTTCTCCCAGGGGGGGTATGGCTACACCTTC. Amino acid sequence: CASSTFSQGGYGYTF.

This chain joins TRBV10-2 and TRBJ2-3; D could derive from TRBD1 or TRBD2 (6 bases each). This CDR3 region has 13 residues. The germline V gene encodes CDR1 WSHSY and CDR2 SAAADI. Trimming pared 10 bases from V and 2 bases from J, leaving 13 bases between. In nucleotides, the CDR3 is TGCGCCACCCGGAGGGGGGCCACAGATACGCAGTATTTT. It yields the protein CATRRGATDTQYF.

This chain uses TRBV29-1 with TRBJ2-7, with D possibly TRBD1 on 6 matching bases. V lost 4 bases and J 4 bases, leaving 14 bases between the germline ends. The germline gives CDR1 SQVTM, CDR2 ANQGSEA. The CDR3 is 13 residues long. In DNA, the CDR3 is TGCAGCGTTGGACAGGACGTGGGGTACGAGCAGTACTTC. Its protein is CSVGQDVGYEQYF.

J is TRBJ2-7 and V is TRBV5-1; 9 nucleotides align to TRBD2. V dropped 7 bases and J dropped 5; count of bases not matched to a gene: 13. Germline V gene data show CDR1 as SGHRS and CDR2 as YFSETQ. The CDR3 is 15 residues long. The CDR3 here is CASRGGDGTTHEQYF. CDR3 nucleotide sequence: TGCGCCAGCCGCGGGGGGGACGGAACGACCCACGAGCAGTACTTC.

V is TRBV7-2 and J is TRBJ2-1; 8 bases map to TRBD2. V trimming: 5 bases; J trimming: 4 bases; junction bases outside the gene matches: 13. CDR1 SGHTA and CDR2 FQGNSA come from the germline V gene. The CDR3 sequence is 17 residues long. The CDR3 DNA follows: TGTGCCAGCAGCGCCGTGCCGATGACTAGCGAATACAATGAGCAGTTCTTC. Amino acids: CASSAVPMTSEYNEQFF.

The rearrangement links TRBV5-6 to TRBJ2-5, with D perhaps matching TRBD1 or TRBD2 (5 bases each). Germline CDR1 SGHDT, CDR2 YYEEEE. V was clipped by 4 bases and J by 8 bases, with 18 bases between them. This CDR3 has 14 residues. The CDR3 sequence: CASSIRGGANTQYF. The CDR3 nucleotides are TGTGCCAGCAGCATACGGGGTGGGGCTAACACCCAGTACTTC.

The chain is built from TRBV7-3 and TRBJ1-3; possibly TRBD1 for D (6 bases). Germline V gives CDR1 SGHTA, CDR2 FQGTGA. Between the trimmed V and J ends, which lost 4 bases and 4 bases, there was a span of 8 bases. This CDR3 is built from 13 residues. The CDR3 spells CASSSDSGNTIYF. In DNA, the CDR3 is TGTGCCAGCAGCTCGGACAGCGGAAACACCATATATTTT. Using reference TRBV7-3 and TRBJ1-3 for the parts outside the CDR3, the full variable domain is GAGVSQTPSNKVTEKGKYVELRCDPISGHTALYWYRQSLGQGPEFLIYFQGTGAADDSGLPNDRFFAVRPEGSVSTLKIQRTERGDSAVYLCASSSDSGNTIYFGEGSWLTVV.

This chain joins TRBV5-1 and TRBJ2-3; 9 bases agree with TRBD2. Unmatched junction bases numbered 9, after V lost 2 bases and J lost 2 bases. The germline gives CDR1 SGHRS, CDR2 YFSETQ. CDR3 length: 17 amino acids. In DNA, the CDR3 is TGCGCCAGCAGCTTTTCTCTGCTAGCGGGGATCACAGATACGCAGTATTTT. Translated: CASSFSLLAGITDTQYF.

This clone was seen a few times. V and J are TRBV9 and TRBJ2-7; tentatively, D is TRBD1 (6 bases). CDR1 and CDR2 (germline): SGDLS, YYNGEE. The CDR3 contains 13 residues. V was cut by 0 bases and J by 2 bases, with 6 bases left in between. CDR3 sequence reads: CASSVGDTYEQYF. CDR3 nucleotide sequence: TGTGCCAGCAGCGTAGGGGACACCTACGAGCAGTACTTC.

The V and J genes are TRBV27 and TRBJ2-3, with TRBD2 matching over 14 bases. The junction had 11 bases not matched to a gene; V was cut back by 4 bases and J by 2 bases. Germline assignment: CDR1 MNHEY and CDR2 SMNVEV (reference sequence). This CDR3 has 19 amino acids. CDR3 residues: CASSWGLAGEGYLTDTQYF. In DNA, the CDR3 is TGTGCCAGCAGTTGGGGACTAGCGGGGGAGGGGTACCTCACAGATACGCAGTATTTT.

The chain combines TRBV6-6 with TRBJ2-5, with D perhaps matching TRBD1 (6 bases). The CDR3 spans 15 residues. V was cut by 2 bases and J by 2 bases, with 12 bases left in between. Per the germline V gene, CDR1 is MNHNY and CDR2 is SVGAGI (reference sequence). CDR3 coding DNA: TGTGCCAGCAGTTACGTAAGCAGGGGACAAGAGACCCAGTACTTC. It is translated as CASSYVSRGQETQYF.

The rearrangement uses TRBV7-3 and TRBJ1-1; D not certain. Deletions cut 8 bases from V and 1 base from J, with 11 bases between. This CDR3 has 13 residues. Germline V lookup: CDR1 SGHTA, CDR2 FQGTGA. In DNA, the CDR3 is TGTGCCAGCGGCATCCAGTCGAACACTGAAGCTTTCTTT. Its translation: CASGIQSNTEAFF.

This clone was seen once. This chain links TRBV6-1 with TRBJ2-7; 8 bases are a match to TRBD2. This CDR3 has 13 residues. Trimming cost V 2 bases and J 6 bases; bases outside gene matches: 3. Germline assignment: CDR1 MNHNS and CDR2 SASEGT. The CDR3 reads CASSEWTSSEQYF. The DNA for the CDR3 is TGTGCCAGCAGTGAATGGACTAGCTCCGAGCAGTACTTC.

V gene TRBV7-8 combines with J gene TRBJ1-1; no clear D. Deletions cut 0 bases from V and 3 bases from J, with 11 bases between. Germline CDR1 is SGHVS and CDR2 is FQNEAQ. This CDR3 is built from 15 residues. CDR3 sequence (DNA): TGTGCCAGCAGCTTAGCGCCTCAGGTATACACTGAAGCTTTCTTT. Encoded protein: CASSLAPQVYTEAFF.

This rearrangement joins TRBV10-2 to TRBJ2-7; no reliable D call. CDR3 length: 12 residues. The V end lost 3 bases, the J end lost 6 bases, and 9 bases lay between the germline ends. Germline lookup yields CDR1 WSHSY and CDR2 SAAADI. CDR3 sequence reads: CASSDRRSEQYF. CDR3 nucleotide sequence: TGCGCCAGCAGTGACAGAAGGAGCGAGCAGTACTTC.

The chain carries TRBV5-4 and TRBJ2-7, with 7 bases aligning to TRBD1. This CDR3 spans 13 amino acids. The V and J ends lost 4 bases and 3 bases, in that order; junction bases with no gene match: 4. Germline V gene sequence: CDR1 SGHNT, CDR2 YYREEE (reference sequence). The CDR3 reads CASSRAGGYEQYF. CDR3 nucleotide sequence: TGTGCCAGCAGCCGGGCAGGGGGCTACGAGCAGTACTTC.

The chain has TRBV7-9 and TRBJ2-7; 8 bases match TRBD2. The V and J ends lost 1 base and 5 bases, in that order; junction bases with no gene match: 7. The CDR3 has 15 amino acids. CDR1 is SEHNR and CDR2 is FQNEAQ in the germline V gene (reference sequence). The CDR3, as DNA: TGTGCCAGCAGCTTAGGCGGCGGGAGGTTCAACGAGCAGTACTTC. It translates to CASSLGGGRFNEQYF.